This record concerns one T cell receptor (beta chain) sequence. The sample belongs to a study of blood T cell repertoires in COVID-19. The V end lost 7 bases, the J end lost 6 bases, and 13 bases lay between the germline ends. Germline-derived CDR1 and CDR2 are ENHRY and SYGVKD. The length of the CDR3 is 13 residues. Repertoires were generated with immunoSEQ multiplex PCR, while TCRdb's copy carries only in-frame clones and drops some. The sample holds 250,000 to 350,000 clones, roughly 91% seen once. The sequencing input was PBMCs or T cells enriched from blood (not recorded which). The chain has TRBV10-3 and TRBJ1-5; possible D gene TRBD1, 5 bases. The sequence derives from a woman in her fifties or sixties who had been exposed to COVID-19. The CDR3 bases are TGTGCCATCAAGGCAGGGCTGGGTCAGCCCCAGCATTTT. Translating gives CAIKAGLGQPQHF.